The clone carrying this T cell receptor beta chain was counted at least ten times. The V gene's germline CDR1 is SQVTM and CDR2 ANQGSEA. This CDR3 spans 15 amino acids. V gave up 2 bases and J gave up 8 bases; unmatched junction bases: 7. Together with a sample-barcoded 5' primer, a J-beta primer mix was included in a second PCR lasting roughly 6 to 12 cycles. Each cDNA molecule was tagged by a template-switch adaptor that had 12 random nucleotides. TCRdb fed the 5' RACE reads into MiXCR, producing one record per CDR3 protein. This table holds about 670,000 distinct CDR3 sequences, about 50% found once. Researchers report isolating at least 6 million PBMCs per sample. The entry originates in a study of blood T cells in healthy people across ages.

Material for sequencing was blood. This rearrangement joins TRBV29-1 to TRBJ2-1; TRBD2 agrees at 12 bases. The TCR was taken from a woman aged 80 or over in good health. CDR3 DNA: TGCAGCGTTGAACTAGCGGGAGGGCTATCAGATGAGCAGTTCTTC. Protein sequence: CSVELAGGLSDEQFF.